This T cell receptor beta chain was profiled in a study of cytomegalovirus exposure and HLA in healthy donors. Whole-study findings and limits: Later analysis placed DRB1 highest and HLA-C lowest in TCR association rates, which differed by HLA locus.

The PCR was carried out with 60 Vbeta primers and 13 Jbeta primers. Measured with immunoSEQ multiplex PCR; TCRdb has only the in-frame clones, and not every one. The table has some 150,000 clones, roughly 87% seen once; the top ten hold about 0.9%. CDR1 and CDR2 (germline): SGHVS, FNYEAQ. CDR3 length: 13 amino acids. The V gene lost 1 base and the J gene lost 3 bases, with 7 bases spanning the gap. A remark on this clone: Its specificity is not known.

The sample comprised PBMCs. The TCR sequence derives from a woman in her 30s in good health and CMV-seronegative. The chain recombines TRBV7-6 with TRBJ2-7, with a tentative D call TRBD2 (5 bases). This chain's CDR3 is CASSLDTSYEQYF. The CDR3 nucleotides read TGTGCCAGCAGCTTAGATACTAGCTACGAGCAGTACTTC.